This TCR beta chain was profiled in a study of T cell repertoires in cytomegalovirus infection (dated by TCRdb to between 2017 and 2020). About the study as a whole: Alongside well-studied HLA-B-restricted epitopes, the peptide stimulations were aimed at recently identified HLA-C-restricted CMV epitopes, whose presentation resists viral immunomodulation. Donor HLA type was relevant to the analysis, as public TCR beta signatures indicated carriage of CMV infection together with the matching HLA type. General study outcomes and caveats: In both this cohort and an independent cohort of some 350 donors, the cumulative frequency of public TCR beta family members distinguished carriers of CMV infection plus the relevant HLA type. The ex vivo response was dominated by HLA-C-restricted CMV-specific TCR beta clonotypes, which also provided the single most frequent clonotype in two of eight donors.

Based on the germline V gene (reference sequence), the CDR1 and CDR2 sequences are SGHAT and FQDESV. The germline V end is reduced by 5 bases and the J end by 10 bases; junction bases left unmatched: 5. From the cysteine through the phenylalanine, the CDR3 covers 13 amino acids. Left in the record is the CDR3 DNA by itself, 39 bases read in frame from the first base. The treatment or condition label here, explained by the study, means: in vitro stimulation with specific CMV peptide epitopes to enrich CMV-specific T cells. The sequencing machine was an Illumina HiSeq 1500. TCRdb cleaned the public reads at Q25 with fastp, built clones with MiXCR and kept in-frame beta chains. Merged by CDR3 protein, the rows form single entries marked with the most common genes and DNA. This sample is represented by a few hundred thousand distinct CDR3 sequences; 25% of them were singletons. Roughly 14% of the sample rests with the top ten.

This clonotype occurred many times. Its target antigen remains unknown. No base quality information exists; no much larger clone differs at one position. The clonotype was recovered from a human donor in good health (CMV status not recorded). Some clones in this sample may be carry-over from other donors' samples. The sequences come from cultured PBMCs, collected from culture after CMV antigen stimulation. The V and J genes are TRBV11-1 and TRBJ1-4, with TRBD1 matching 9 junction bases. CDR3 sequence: CASSIGQGTKLFF. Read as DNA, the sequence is TGTGCCAGCAGCATCGGACAGGGGACAAAACTGTTTTTT.